Below, 30 T cell receptor beta chains from the same sample are listed, as sequenced in a study. Each CDR3 protein is one row after TCRdb ran MiXCR on the RT-PCR reads. The table has hundreds of thousands of distinct CDR3 sequences, approximately 15% seen once. The specimen sequenced was memory CD4+ T cells from blood. Every receptor here comes from a female donor in good health, serving as a healthy control.

V usage is TRBV7-2 and J usage is TRBJ2-7, with D perhaps given as TRBD1 or TRBD2 (7 bases each). Germline V lookup: CDR1 SGHTA, CDR2 FQGNSA. Between the trimmed V and J ends, which lost 4 bases and 2 bases, there was a span of 15 bases. The CDR3 totals 15 residues. Here the CDR3 DNA reads TGTGCCAGCAGCTCAGGGGGGGGAGGGACCTACGAGCAGTACTTC. Amino acids: CASSSGGGGTYEQYF.

This clonotype has a handful of counts. J is TRBJ2-1 and V is TRBV28, with 7 nucleotides matching TRBD2. V lost 3 bases and J lost 3; bases outside the gene matches: 5. The CDR3 has 15 amino acids. Germline values: CDR1 MDHEN, CDR2 SYDVKM. CDR3 sequence reads: CASSLEGGFYNEQFF. The CDR3 DNA reads TGTGCCAGCAGTTTGGAGGGAGGGTTCTACAATGAGCAGTTCTTC.

This sequence joins TRBV20-1 and TRBJ2-1, with 12 nucleotides matching TRBD2. This CDR3 contains 16 residues. Germline V gene sequence: CDR1 DFQATT, CDR2 SNEGSKA (reference sequence). Trimming at V came to 0 bases and at J to 8 bases, leaving 8 bases not matched to a gene. The DNA of the CDR3 is TGCAGTGCTAGAGAATCACTAGCGGGAGGAGGTGATGAGCAGTTCTTC. As protein: CSARESLAGGGDEQFF.

The rearrangement joins TRBV6-2 or TRBV6-3 to TRBJ2-6; D not certain. CDR1 is MNHEY and CDR2 is SVGEGT in the germline V gene. V dropped 1 base and J dropped 3 bases, with 10 bases sitting between them. The length of the CDR3 is 16 residues. CDR3 DNA sequence: TGTGCCAGCAGTTACTTGCGGCAGGTTGGGGCCAACGTCCTGACTTTC. Residues: CASSYLRQVGANVLTF.

This clonotype was counted many times. The chain couples TRBV7-2 to TRBJ2-5; D not certain. Germline-derived CDR1 and CDR2 are SGHTA and FQGNSA. V shed 1 base and J shed 0 bases, with 3 bases lying between them. The CDR3 loop spans 13 amino acids. This chain's CDR3 is CASSLEYQETQYF. DNA for the CDR3: TGTGCCAGCAGCTTAGAATACCAAGAGACCCAGTACTTC. Full variable domain (outside the CDR3, taken from reference TRBV7-2 and TRBJ2-5): GAGVSQSPSNKVTEKGKDVELRCDPISGHTALYWYRQSLGQGLEFLIYFQGNSAPDKSGLPSDRFSAERTGGSVSTLTIQRTQQEDSAVYLCASSLEYQETQYFGPGTRLLVL.

This clonotype came up a few times. This chain connects TRBV20-1 to TRBJ2-3; D assignment may be TRBD1 or TRBD2 (5 bases each). V was cut by 5 bases and J by 1 base, with 10 bases left in between. This CDR3 region has 13 residues. Germline loops: CDR1 DFQATT, CDR2 SNEGSKA (reference sequence). The CDR3 region has the DNA TGCAGTGCTGGGGACGGAGGCACAGATACGCAGTATTTT. Encoded protein: CSAGDGGTDTQYF.

V is TRBV7-6 and J is TRBJ2-2; D ambiguous. V shed 1 base and J shed 4 bases, with 16 bases lying between them. CDR3 length equals 17 residues. Germline loops: CDR1 SGHVS, CDR2 FNYEAQ. CDR3 protein: CASSLGSGLRGTGELFF. The CDR3 DNA is TGTGCCAGCAGCTTAGGTTCAGGCCTGCGAGGCACCGGGGAGCTGTTTTTT.

This clonotype turned up a few times. The V gene is TRBV11-2, the J gene TRBJ2-1; D ambiguous. Looked up from germline, CDR1 is SGHAT and CDR2 is FQNNGV. V lost 0 bases and J lost 6, with 12 bases in between. CDR3 length: 15 amino acids. In DNA form, the CDR3 reads TGTGCCAGCAGCTTAGATTGGGCAGCCCCCAATGAGCAGTTCTTC. It translates to CASSLDWAAPNEQFF.

This clonotype has a handful of counts. V gene TRBV7-3 combines with J gene TRBJ2-3, with 12 bases aligning to TRBD2. The germline CDR1 and CDR2 sequences are SGHTA and FQGTGA. J was trimmed by 3 bases and V by 4 bases; bases with no gene match: 11. The length of the CDR3 is 18 residues. CDR3 residues: CASSWLAGGLLGTDTQYF. The CDR3 DNA follows: TGTGCCAGCAGCTGGCTAGCGGGGGGGCTTCTTGGGACAGATACGCAGTATTTT.

The genes are TRBV5-6 and TRBJ2-7; 10 positions match TRBD1. V shed 5 bases and J 3 bases; nucleotides not matched to a gene: 5. The V gene's germline CDR1 is SGHDT and CDR2 YYEEEE. This CDR3 is 14 amino acids long. This CDR3 reads CASRRGTGVYEQYF. The CDR3, as DNA: TGTGCCAGCAGGCGCGGGACAGGGGTCTACGAGCAGTACTTC.

In this sample, this clonotype turned up a few times. The chain couples TRBV5-1 to TRBJ1-2; D is ambiguous. CDR1 and CDR2 from the germline V gene are SGHRS and YFSETQ. The CDR3 is 14 residues long. V lost 0 bases and J lost 2, with 8 bases in between. CDR3 region: CASSLGDTNYGYTF. CDR3 sequence (DNA): TGCGCCAGCAGCTTGGGCGACACCAACTATGGCTACACCTTC.

The gene calls are TRBV5-1 and TRBJ2-1; D is ambiguous. The CDR3 spans 17 residues. Trimming pared 0 bases from V and 0 bases from J, leaving 13 bases between. Germline values: CDR1 SGHRS, CDR2 YFSETQ. CDR3 region: CASSLGVARLSYNEQFF. The CDR3 region has the DNA TGCGCCAGCAGCTTGGGGGTAGCCAGACTCTCCTACAATGAGCAGTTCTTC.

This clonotype was counted at least ten times. The genes are TRBV20-1 and TRBJ2-1; tentative D call: TRBD2 (6 bases). The CDR3 is 15 residues long. V lost 0 bases to trimming and J lost 7 bases, with 16 bases between them. The germline V gene has CDR1 DFQATT and CDR2 SNEGSKA (reference sequence). The CDR3 DNA reads TGCAGTGCTAGAGATTATAGGGAGGTGAGGAATGAGCAGTTCTTC. Translating gives CSARDYREVRNEQFF.

Only a few counts were recorded for this clonotype. The genes are TRBV5-1 and TRBJ2-5; D may be TRBD1 or TRBD2 (5 bases each). Germline V gene lookup returns CDR1 SGHRS and CDR2 YFSETQ. The CDR3 contains 16 residues. V dropped 4 bases and J dropped 4 bases, with 20 bases sitting between them. The CDR3 coding sequence is TGCGCCAGCAGCATAACAACTACGGGGCAGAGAGAGACCCAGTACTTC. It translates to CASSITTTGQRETQYF.

The chain uses TRBV5-1 and TRBJ1-5, with 7 positions matching TRBD1. J gave up 2 bases and V 4 bases, and 6 bases lay outside the gene matches. This CDR3 comprises 15 residues. CDR1 and CDR2 (germline): SGHRS, YFSETQ. Here the CDR3 reads CASSRSGTGNQPQHF. CDR3 DNA sequence: TGCGCCAGCAGCCGGTCCGGGACAGGCAATCAGCCCCAGCATTTT.

The V call is TRBV7-8, the J call TRBJ2-5; weak D call: TRBD2 (6 bases). This CDR3 spans 16 amino acids. The V and J ends lost 1 base and 2 bases respectively, with 14 bases between them. Germline V CDR1 and CDR2: SGHVS, FQNEAQ. The CDR3 here is CASSLGGGVIQETQYF. CDR3 DNA: TGTGCCAGCAGCTTAGGTGGCGGGGTGATACAAGAGACCCAGTACTTC.

This clonotype occurred a few times. J is TRBJ2-1 and V is TRBV11-2, with 10 nucleotides matching TRBD1. Per germline, CDR1 SGHAT and CDR2 FQNNGV. Trimming took 1 base from V and 8 from J; bases not matched to a gene: 5. CDR3 size: 15 residues. The CDR3 coding sequence is TGTGCCAGCAGCTTAGCGGGACAGGGGTGGTATGAGCAGTTCTTC. Its translation is CASSLAGQGWYEQFF.

This clonotype has just a few counts. J is TRBJ1-1 and V is TRBV9; 8 bases align to TRBD1. The CDR3 consists of 15 residues. CDR1 SGDLS and CDR2 YYNGEE come from the germline V gene. V lost 3 bases to trimming and J lost 0 bases; unmatched junction nucleotides: 4. The CDR3 DNA reads TGTGCCAGCAGCGCCGACAGGGGCATGAACACTGAAGCTTTCTTT. Its translation is CASSADRGMNTEAFF.

This clonotype turned up a few times. V is TRBV6-1 and J is TRBJ1-1, with a possible D match to TRBD1 (6 bases). CDR3 length: 18 residues. Per the germline V gene, CDR1 is MNHNS and CDR2 is SASEGT. V gave up 6 bases and J gave up 3 bases, with 26 bases separating them. CDR3 amino acids: CASRRGRGIITTDTEAFF. CDR3 sequence (DNA): TGTGCCAGCAGGAGGGGGAGGGGCATTATTACCACGGACACTGAAGCTTTCTTT.

CDR3 in DNA: TGTGCCAGCAGTATGACTAGCGAGCCCCAGTCGCAGCAGTACTTC. Amino acids: CASSMTSEPQSQQYF. The V and J genes are TRBV5-4 and TRBJ2-7; 8 positions agree with TRBD2. The CDR3 covers 15 residues. The ends lost 5 bases at V and 8 bases at J; junction bases unmatched: 15. Germline V lookup: CDR1 SGHNT, CDR2 YYREEE (reference sequence). Full variable domain (missing parts from reference TRBV5-4 and TRBJ2-7): ETGVTQSPTHLIKTRGQQVTLRCSSQSGHNTVSWYQQALGQGPQFIFQYYREEENGRGNFPPRFSGLQFPNYSSELNVNALELDDSALYLCASSMTSEPQSQQYFGPGTRLTVT.

The chain couples TRBV4-1 to TRBJ1-2; D is ambiguous. The CDR3 sequence is 12 residues long. The V and J ends lost 0 bases and 8 bases respectively, with 7 bases between them. Germline lookup yields CDR1 MGHRA and CDR2 YSYEKL. The CDR3: CASSQEVDGYTF. The CDR3 region has the DNA TGCGCCAGCAGCCAAGAGGTAGACGGCTACACCTTC.

The chain couples TRBV2 to TRBJ2-5; D is perhaps TRBD1 (5 bases). Germline assignment: CDR1 SNHLY and CDR2 FYNNEI. The CDR3 sequence is 12 residues long. The germline V and J ends were trimmed by 8 bases and 5 bases, with 12 bases remaining between them. The CDR3: CASESGSETQYF. DNA of the CDR3: TGTGCCAGCGAGTCAGGGTCGGAGACCCAGTACTTC.

The rearrangement joins TRBV20-1 to TRBJ1-4; unclear D gene. This CDR3 has 13 residues. Germline CDR1 is DFQATT and CDR2 is SNEGSKA (reference sequence). V shed 8 bases and J shed 5 bases, with 15 bases lying between them. The CDR3 nucleotides read TGCAGTTCCGCCAGGAGTTTCAATGAAAAACTGTTTTTT. It codes for CSSARSFNEKLFF.

This clonotype was picked up many times. This rearrangement joins TRBV12-3 or TRBV12-4 to TRBJ1-5, with 9 positions matching TRBD1. Unmatched junction bases numbered 8, after V lost 6 bases and J lost 2 bases. This CDR3 contains 16 residues. The chain's CDR3 is CASRPNTGGRNQPQHF. The DNA for the CDR3 is TGTGCCAGCAGGCCTAATACAGGGGGCCGCAATCAGCCCCAGCATTTT.

This clonotype was counted only a few times. The chain uses TRBV20-1 and TRBJ2-7, with D perhaps matching TRBD1 (5 bases). The germline V gene encodes CDR1 DFQATT and CDR2 SNEGSKA (reference sequence). The CDR3 runs 14 residues. With 0 bases removed from V and 5 bases from J, the gap between germline ends came to 14 bases. The CDR3 loop reads CSARDRVKLHEQYF. CDR3 bases: TGCAGTGCTAGAGACAGGGTCAAACTCCACGAGCAGTACTTC.

This chain connects TRBV4-1 to TRBJ1-4, with 9 bases lining up with TRBD1. The CDR3 totals 16 residues. The germline CDR1 and CDR2 sequences are MGHRA and YSYEKL. V trimming: 4 bases; J trimming: 3 bases; junction bases outside the gene matches: 6. CDR3 region: CASSPAGTGPNEKLFF. The CDR3 DNA reads as TGCGCCAGCAGCCCAGCCGGGACAGGGCCTAATGAAAAACTGTTTTTT.

Only a few counts were recorded for this clonotype. This sequence joins TRBV15 and TRBJ2-4; D possibly corresponds to TRBD1 (5 bases). The germline CDR1 and CDR2 sequences are LNHNV and YYDKDF (reference sequence). The CDR3 spans 13 residues. With 1 base removed from V and 15 bases from J, the gap between germline ends came to 16 bases. The CDR3 bases are TGTGCCACCAGCAGAGCCCCTCCAGGGTCACGGTACTTC. Amino acids: CATSRAPPGSRYF.

This clonotype was observed a few times. The chain couples TRBV12-3 or TRBV12-4 to TRBJ2-1; TRBD2 aligns across 13 bases. The V gene end was trimmed by 5 bases and the J gene end by 0 bases; junction bases not matched to a gene: 10. This CDR3 is built from 19 residues. CDR3 residues: CASSPSGLAGTNSYNEQFF. The CDR3 DNA reads TGTGCCAGCAGTCCTTCGGGACTAGCGGGAACCAACTCCTACAATGAGCAGTTCTTC.

This clonotype has more than one count but fewer than ten. J is TRBJ1-1 and V is TRBV20-1; the D gene is possibly TRBD1 (6 bases). The CDR3 runs 14 residues. Trimming stripped 6 bases from V and 4 bases from J, with 18 bases between. Germline V gene lookup returns CDR1 DFQATT and CDR2 SNEGSKA (reference sequence). The CDR3 region is CSAKPGAGGTEAFF. As DNA, the CDR3 is TGCAGTGCGAAGCCGGGGGCGGGGGGCACTGAAGCTTTCTTT.

This clonotype was detected a few times. The gene calls are TRBV7-2 and TRBJ1-5; 12 bases fit TRBD1. This CDR3 spans 18 amino acids. Germline CDR1 is SGHTA and CDR2 is FQGNSA. J was trimmed by 0 bases and V by 4 bases; bases with no gene match: 7. CDR3 DNA sequence: TGTGCCAGCAGCTGGGGGACAGGGGGCGGCCTTAGCAATCAGCCCCAGCATTTT. Its protein is CASSWGTGGGLSNQPQHF. Full variable domain (rest looked up from reference TRBV7-2 and TRBJ1-5): GAGVSQSPSNKVTEKGKDVELRCDPISGHTALYWYRQSLGQGLEFLIYFQGNSAPDKSGLPSDRFSAERTGGSVSTLTIQRTQQEDSAVYLCASSWGTGGGLSNQPQHFGDGTRLSIL.